One T cell receptor beta chain is described in this entry. Its antigen is undetermined. The data were obtained in a study of cytomegalovirus exposure and HLA in healthy donors. The CDR3 is 15 amino acids. Trimming removed 5 bases from V and 9 bases from J; junction bases left unmatched: 6. Per germline, CDR1 LNHDA and CDR2 SQIVND (reference sequence). General observations from the study: Specificity for CMV antigens was confirmed in vitro for a few of the CMV-associated chains. While the bulk of TCR sequences proved rare, some public TCRs turned up in many donors. Earlier analysis yielded a pattern in which most TCR beta V segments were productive about 90% or about 30% of the time.

With 60 Vbeta and 13 Jbeta primers, the PCR was carried out. Data came from immunoSEQ multiplex PCR; TCRdb stores just in-frame clones and leaves some out. Counted here are some 210,000 clones, approximately 80% occurring once; the ten biggest clones make up approximately 3.9%. This receptor was taken from a male donor in good health and CMV-seronegative. Material: PBMCs. This chain connects TRBV19 to TRBJ2-1; 14 bases fit TRBD2. The CDR3 is CASSSGTSGSSEQFF. CDR3 nucleotides: TGTGCCAGTAGTTCCGGGACTAGCGGGAGTAGTGAGCAGTTCTTC. The full variable domain, in which reference TRBV19 and TRBJ2-1 provide the parts outside the CDR3, is DGGITQSPKYLFRKEGQNVTLSCEQNLNHDAMYWYRQDPGQGLRLIYYSQIVNDFQKGDIAEGYSVSREKKESFPLTVTSAQKNPTAFYLCASSSGTSGSSEQFFGPGTRLTVL.